The clone carrying this TCR beta chain has a single count. This CDR3 is built from 13 residues. Trimming took off 2 bases at V and 5 bases at J, with 10 bases between the two ends. Germline V gene sequence: CDR1 SGHRS, CDR2 YFSETQ. The entry originates in a study of cytomegalovirus exposure and HLA in healthy donors. Vbeta (60) and Jbeta (13) primers were used in the PCR. TCRdb keeps only in-frame clones here, not all; method: immunoSEQ multiplex PCR. The sample contains 120,000 or so clones, roughly 80% of which appear only once. Sequenced input: PBMCs. The clonotype was recovered from a female donor in good health and CMV-seropositive. J is TRBJ1-1 and V is TRBV5-1; D call uncertain. The CDR3 reads CASSLPSGTEAFF. The CDR3 DNA sequence: TGCGCCAGCAGCTTACCCTCAGGAACTGAAGCTTTCTTT.